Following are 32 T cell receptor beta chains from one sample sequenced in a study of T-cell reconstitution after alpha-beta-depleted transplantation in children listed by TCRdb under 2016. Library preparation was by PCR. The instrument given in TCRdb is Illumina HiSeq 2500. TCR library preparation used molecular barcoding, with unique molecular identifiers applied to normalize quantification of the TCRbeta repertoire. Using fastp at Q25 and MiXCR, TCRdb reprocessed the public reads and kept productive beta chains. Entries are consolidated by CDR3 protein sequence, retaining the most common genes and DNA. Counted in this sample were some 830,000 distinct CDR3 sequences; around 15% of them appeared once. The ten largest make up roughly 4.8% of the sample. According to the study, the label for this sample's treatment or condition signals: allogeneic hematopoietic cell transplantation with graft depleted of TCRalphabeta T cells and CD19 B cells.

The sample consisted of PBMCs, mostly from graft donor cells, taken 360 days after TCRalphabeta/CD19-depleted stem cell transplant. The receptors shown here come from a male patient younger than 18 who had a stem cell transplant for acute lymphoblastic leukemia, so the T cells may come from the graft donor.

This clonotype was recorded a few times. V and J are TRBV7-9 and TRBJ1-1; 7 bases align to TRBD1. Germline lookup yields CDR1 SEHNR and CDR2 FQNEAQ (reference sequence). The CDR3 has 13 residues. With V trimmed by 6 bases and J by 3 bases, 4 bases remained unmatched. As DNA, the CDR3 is TGTGCCAGCAGACCCCAGGGGGACACTGAAGCTTTCTTT. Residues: CASRPQGDTEAFF.

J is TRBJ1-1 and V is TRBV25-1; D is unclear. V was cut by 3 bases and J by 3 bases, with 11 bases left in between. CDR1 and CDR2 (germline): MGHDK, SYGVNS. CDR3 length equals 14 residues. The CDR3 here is CASSEPGIDTEAFF. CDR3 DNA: TGTGCCAGCAGTGAGCCAGGCATCGACACTGAAGCTTTCTTT.

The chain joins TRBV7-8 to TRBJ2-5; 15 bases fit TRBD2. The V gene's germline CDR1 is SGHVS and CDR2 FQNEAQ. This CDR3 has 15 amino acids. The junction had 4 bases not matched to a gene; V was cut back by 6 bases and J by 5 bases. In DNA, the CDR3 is TGTGCCAGCAGGCGGACTAGCGGGAGGGTGGAGACCCAGTACTTC. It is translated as CASRRTSGRVETQYF.

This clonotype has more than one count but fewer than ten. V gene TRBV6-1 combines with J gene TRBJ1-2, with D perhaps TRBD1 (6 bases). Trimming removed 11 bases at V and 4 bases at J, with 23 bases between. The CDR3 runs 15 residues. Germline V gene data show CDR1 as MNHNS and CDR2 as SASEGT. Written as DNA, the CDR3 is TGTGCCGGGGCCTCAACCACGGGGGCTCTCTATGGCTACACCTTC. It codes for CAGASTTGALYGYTF.

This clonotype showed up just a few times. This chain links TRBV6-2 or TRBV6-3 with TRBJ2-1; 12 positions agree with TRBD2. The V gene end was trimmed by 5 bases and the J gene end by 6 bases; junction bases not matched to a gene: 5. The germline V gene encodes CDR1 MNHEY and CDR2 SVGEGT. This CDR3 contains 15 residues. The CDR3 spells CASSRLAGEGNEQFF. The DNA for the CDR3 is TGTGCCAGCAGTCGACTAGCGGGAGAGGGCAATGAGCAGTTCTTC.

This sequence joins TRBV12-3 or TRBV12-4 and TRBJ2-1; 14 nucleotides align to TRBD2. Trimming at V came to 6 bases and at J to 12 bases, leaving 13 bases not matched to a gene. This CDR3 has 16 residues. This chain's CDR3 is CASSPRPGLAGGVQFF. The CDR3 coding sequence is TGTGCCAGCAGCCCGAGGCCAGGACTAGCGGGAGGTGTGCAGTTCTTC.

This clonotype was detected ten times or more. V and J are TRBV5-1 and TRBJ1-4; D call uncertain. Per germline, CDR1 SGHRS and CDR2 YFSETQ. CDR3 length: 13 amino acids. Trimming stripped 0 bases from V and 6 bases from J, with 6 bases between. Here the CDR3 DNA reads TGCGCCAGCAGCTTGGTAGTCGATGAAAAACTGTTTTTT. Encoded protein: CASSLVVDEKLFF.

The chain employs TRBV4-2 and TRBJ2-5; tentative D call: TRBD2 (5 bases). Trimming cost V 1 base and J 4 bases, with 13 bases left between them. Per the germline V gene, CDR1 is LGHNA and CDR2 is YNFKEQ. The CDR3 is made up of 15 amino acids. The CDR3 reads CASSQGRGRRETQYF. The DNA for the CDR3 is TGTGCCAGCAGCCAAGGACGAGGGCGCCGAGAGACCCAGTACTTC.

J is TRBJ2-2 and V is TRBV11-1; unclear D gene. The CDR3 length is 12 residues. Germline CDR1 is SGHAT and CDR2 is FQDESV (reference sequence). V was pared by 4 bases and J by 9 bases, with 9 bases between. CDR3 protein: CASSSVGRELFF. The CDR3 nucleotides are TGTGCCAGCAGCTCCGTCGGTCGGGAGCTGTTTTTT. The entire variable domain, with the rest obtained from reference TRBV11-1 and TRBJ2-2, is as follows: EAEVAQSPRYKITEKSQAVAFWCDPISGHATLYWYRQILGQGPELLVQFQDESVVDDSQLPKDRFSAERLKGVDSTLKIQPAELGDSAMYLCASSSVGRELFFGEGSRLTVL.

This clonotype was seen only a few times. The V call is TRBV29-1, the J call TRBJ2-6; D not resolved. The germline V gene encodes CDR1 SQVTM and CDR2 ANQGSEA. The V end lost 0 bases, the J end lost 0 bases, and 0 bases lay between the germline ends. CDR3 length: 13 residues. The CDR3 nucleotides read TGCAGCGTTGAAGACTCTGGGGCCAACGTCCTGACTTTC. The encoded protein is CSVEDSGANVLTF. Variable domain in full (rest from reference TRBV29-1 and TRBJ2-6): SAVISQKPSRDICQRGTSLTIQCQVDSQVTMMFWYRQQPGQSLTLIATANQGSEATYESGFVIDKFPISRPNLTFSTLTVSNMSPEDSSIYLCSVEDSGANVLTFGAGSRLTVL.

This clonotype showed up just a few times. The CDR3 here is CASSPAGGNTEAFF. DNA for the CDR3: TGTGCCAGCTCACCAGCCGGGGGCAACACTGAAGCTTTCTTT. This chain connects TRBV18 to TRBJ1-1, with D possibly being TRBD1 (6 bases). The germline V and J ends were trimmed by 2 bases and 2 bases, with 9 bases remaining between them. The CDR3 has 14 residues. The germline CDR1 and CDR2 sequences are KGHSH and LQKENI.

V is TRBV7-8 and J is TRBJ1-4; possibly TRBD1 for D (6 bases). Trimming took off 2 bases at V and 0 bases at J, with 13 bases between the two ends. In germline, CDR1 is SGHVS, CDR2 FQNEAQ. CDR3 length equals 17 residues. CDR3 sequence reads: CASSLWGTRTTNEKLFF. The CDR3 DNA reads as TGTGCCAGCAGCTTATGGGGGACACGTACAACTAATGAAAAACTGTTTTTT.

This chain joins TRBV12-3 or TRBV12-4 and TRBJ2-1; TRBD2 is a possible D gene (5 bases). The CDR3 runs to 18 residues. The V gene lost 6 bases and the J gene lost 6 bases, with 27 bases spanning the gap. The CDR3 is CASSLRVPLIATPNEQFF. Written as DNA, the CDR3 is TGTGCCAGCAGCCTAAGGGTCCCGTTAATAGCGACTCCCAATGAGCAGTTCTTC.

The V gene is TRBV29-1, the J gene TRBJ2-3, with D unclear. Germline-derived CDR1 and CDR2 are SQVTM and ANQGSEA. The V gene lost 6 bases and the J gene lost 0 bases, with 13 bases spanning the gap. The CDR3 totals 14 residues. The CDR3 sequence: CSVSDSTSTDTQYF. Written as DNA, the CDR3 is TGCAGCGTCTCCGACTCCACTAGCACAGATACGCAGTATTTT.

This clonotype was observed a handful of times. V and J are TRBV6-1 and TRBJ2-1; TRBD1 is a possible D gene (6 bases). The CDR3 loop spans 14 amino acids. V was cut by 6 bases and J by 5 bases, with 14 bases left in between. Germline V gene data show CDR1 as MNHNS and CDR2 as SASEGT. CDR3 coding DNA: TGTGCCAGCAGGCTCCAGGGGCTCCACAATGAGCAGTTCTTC. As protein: CASRLQGLHNEQFF.

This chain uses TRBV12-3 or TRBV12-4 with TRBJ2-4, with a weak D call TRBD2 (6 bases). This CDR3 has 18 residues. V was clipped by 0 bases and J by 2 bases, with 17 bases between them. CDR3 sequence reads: CASSLASPREESKNIQYF. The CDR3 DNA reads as TGTGCCAGCAGTTTAGCGTCTCCCAGGGAGGAATCCAAAAACATTCAGTACTTC.

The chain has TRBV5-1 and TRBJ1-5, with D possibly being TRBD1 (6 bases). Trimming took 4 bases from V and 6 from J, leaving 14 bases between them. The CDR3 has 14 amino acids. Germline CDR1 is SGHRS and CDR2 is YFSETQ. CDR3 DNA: TGCGCCAGCAGCCCTCAGACAGGATCTCAGCCCCAGCATTTT. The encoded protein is CASSPQTGSQPQHF.

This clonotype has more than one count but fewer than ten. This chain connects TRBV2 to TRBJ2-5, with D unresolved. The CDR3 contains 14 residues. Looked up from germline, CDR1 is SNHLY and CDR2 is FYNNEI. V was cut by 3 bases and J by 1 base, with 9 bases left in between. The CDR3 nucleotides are TGTGCCAGCAGTGACCCACGGTTCCAAGAGACCCAGTACTTC. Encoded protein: CASSDPRFQETQYF.

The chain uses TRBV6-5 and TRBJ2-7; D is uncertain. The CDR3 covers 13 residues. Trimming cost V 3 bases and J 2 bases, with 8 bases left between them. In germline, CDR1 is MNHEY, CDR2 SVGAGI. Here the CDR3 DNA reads TGTGCCAGCAGTTATACTCCGACCTACGAGCAGTACTTC. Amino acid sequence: CASSYTPTYEQYF.

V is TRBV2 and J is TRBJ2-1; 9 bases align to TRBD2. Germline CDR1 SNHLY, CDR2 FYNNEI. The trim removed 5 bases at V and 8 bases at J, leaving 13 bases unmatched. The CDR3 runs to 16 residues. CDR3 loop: CASSIRPAGGNHEQFF. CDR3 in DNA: TGTGCCAGCAGTATTCGGCCGGCGGGAGGGAACCATGAGCAGTTCTTC. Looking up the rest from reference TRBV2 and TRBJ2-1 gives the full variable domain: EPEVTQTPSHQVTQMGQEVILRCVPISNHLYFYWYRQILGQKVEFLVSFYNNEISEKSEIFDDQFSVERPDGSNFTLKIRSTKLEDSAMYFCASSIRPAGGNHEQFFGPGTRLTVL.

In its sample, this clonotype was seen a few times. CDR3 protein: CASSYWPRGNEQFF. As DNA, the CDR3 is TGTGCCAGCAGTTATTGGCCGAGGGGTAATGAGCAGTTCTTC. This sequence joins TRBV6-5 and TRBJ2-1; tentatively, D is TRBD1 or TRBD2 (5 bases each). CDR1 MNHEY and CDR2 SVGAGI come from the germline V gene. Trimming took 3 bases from V and 7 from J, leaving 13 bases between them. This CDR3 spans 14 amino acids.

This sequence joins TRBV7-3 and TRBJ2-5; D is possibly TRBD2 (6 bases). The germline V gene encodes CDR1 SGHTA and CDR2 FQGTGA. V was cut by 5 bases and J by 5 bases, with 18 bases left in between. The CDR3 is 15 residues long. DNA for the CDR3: TGTGCCAGCAGCAGCCGTTCGGGAGCATCGGAGACCCAGTACTTC. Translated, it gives CASSSRSGASETQYF.

The CDR3 nucleotides are TGCAGCGTTGGCTCCCGGGACAGGGTCGGCTATGGCTACACCTTC. It yields the protein CSVGSRDRVGYGYTF. The rearrangement uses TRBV29-1 and TRBJ1-2; the match to TRBD1 covers 9 bases. The CDR3 sequence is 15 residues long. The germline gives CDR1 SQVTM, CDR2 ANQGSEA. Trimming cost V 4 bases and J 4 bases; bases outside gene matches: 10.

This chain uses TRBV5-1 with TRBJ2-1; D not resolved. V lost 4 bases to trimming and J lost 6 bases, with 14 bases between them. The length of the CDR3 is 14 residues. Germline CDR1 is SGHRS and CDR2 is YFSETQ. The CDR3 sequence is CASSTLLLGNEQFF. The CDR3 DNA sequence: TGCGCCAGCAGCACCCTCTTATTAGGCAATGAGCAGTTCTTC.

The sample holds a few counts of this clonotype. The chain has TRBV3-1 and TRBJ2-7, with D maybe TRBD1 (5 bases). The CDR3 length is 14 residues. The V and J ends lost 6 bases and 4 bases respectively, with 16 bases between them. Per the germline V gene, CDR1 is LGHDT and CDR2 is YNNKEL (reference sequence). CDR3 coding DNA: TGTGCCAGCAGTCTGCCTGGGGCGTGGTACGAGCAGTACTTC. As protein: CASSLPGAWYEQYF.

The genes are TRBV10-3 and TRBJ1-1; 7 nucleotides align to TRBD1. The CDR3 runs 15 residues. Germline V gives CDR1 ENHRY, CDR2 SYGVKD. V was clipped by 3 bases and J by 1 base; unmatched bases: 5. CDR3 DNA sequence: TGTGCCATCAGTGACCCTGGACAGGCGAACACTGAAGCTTTCTTT. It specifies CAISDPGQANTEAFF.

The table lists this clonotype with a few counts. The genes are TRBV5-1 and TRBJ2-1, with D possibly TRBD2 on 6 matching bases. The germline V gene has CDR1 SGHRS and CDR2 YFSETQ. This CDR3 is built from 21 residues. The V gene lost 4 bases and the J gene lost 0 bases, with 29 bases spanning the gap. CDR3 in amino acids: CASSRLPLASIPKSSYNEQFF. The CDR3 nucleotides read TGCGCCAGCAGCCGGCTGCCTCTAGCGAGCATTCCGAAGAGCTCCTACAATGAGCAGTTCTTC.

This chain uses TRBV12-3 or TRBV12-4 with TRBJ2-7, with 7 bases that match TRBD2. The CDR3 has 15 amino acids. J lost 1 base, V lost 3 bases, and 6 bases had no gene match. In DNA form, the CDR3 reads TGTGCCAGCAGTTTCGGCGGGAGAAGGTCCTACGAGCAGTACTTC. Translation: CASSFGGRRSYEQYF.

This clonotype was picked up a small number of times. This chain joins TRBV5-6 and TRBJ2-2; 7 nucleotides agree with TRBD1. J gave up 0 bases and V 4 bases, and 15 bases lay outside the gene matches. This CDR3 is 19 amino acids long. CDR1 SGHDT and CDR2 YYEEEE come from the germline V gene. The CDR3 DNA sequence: TGTGCCAGCAGCGCCTTCTATACAGGGGCTTACGCGAACACCGGGGAGCTGTTTTTT. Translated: CASSAFYTGAYANTGELFF.

CDR3 in DNA: TGTGCCAGCAGTAGACTCACTAGCGGGAGTACCCCCTACGAGCAGTACTTC. It translates to CASSRLTSGSTPYEQYF. The rearrangement links TRBV6-1 to TRBJ2-7; 11 bases agree with TRBD2. CDR1 is MNHNS, CDR2 SASEGT, per germline. Germline trimming cut 5 bases from V and 2 bases from J; bases unmatched to any gene: 11. CDR3 length: 17 amino acids.

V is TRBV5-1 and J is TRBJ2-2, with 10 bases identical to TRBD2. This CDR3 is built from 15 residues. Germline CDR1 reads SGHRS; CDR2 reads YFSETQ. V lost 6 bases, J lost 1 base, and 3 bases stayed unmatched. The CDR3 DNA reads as TGCGCCAGCAACCTAGCGGGGGTGAACACCGGGGAGCTGTTTTTT. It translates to CASNLAGVNTGELFF. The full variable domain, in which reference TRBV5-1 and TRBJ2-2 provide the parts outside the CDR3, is KAGVTQTPRYLIKTRGQQVTLSCSPISGHRSVSWYQQTPGQGLQFLFEYFSETQRNKGNFPGRFSGRQFSNSRSEMNVSTLELGDSALYLCASNLAGVNTGELFFGEGSRLTVL.

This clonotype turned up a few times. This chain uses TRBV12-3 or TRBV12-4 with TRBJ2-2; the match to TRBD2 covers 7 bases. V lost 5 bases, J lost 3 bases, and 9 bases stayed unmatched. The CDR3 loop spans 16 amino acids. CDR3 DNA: TGTGCCAGCAGTACCGCGGGACTAAGCTACACCGGGGAGCTGTTTTTT. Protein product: CASSTAGLSYTGELFF.